This T cell receptor (beta chain) was sequenced during a study of blood T cell repertoires in COVID-19. Clones were read by immunoSEQ multiplex PCR, and TCRdb kept only the in-frame ones, dropping some. The table has 150,000 to 200,000 clones, less than 85% seen once; the top ten hold 2.5% to 3%. This clone was found once. J lost 6 bases, V lost 6 bases, and 9 bases had no gene match. Germline V lookup: CDR1 SNHLY, CDR2 FYNNEI. This CDR3 contains 16 residues. The rearrangement links TRBV2 to TRBJ2-3, with 13 bases identical to TRBD2. Material for sequencing was peripheral blood. The origin of this receptor is a woman of 80 years or more with acute or convalescent COVID-19. As DNA, the CDR3 is TGTGCCAGCAGCATCGGGACTAGCGGGGCGATGGATACGCAGTATTTT. It yields the protein CASSIGTSGAMDTQYF.